This TCR beta chain originates from a study of T cells in Graves' hyperthyroidism and ophthalmopathy. Study as a whole: Peripheral blood was collected at initial diagnosis, before any treatment.

This clonotype was seen ten or more times. Its antigen is currently unknown. Study results and limitations: Before onset, ophthalmopathy was predicted by the model a median 6.5 months earlier. Blood also showed most of the thyroid clonotypes that were expanded above 0.001.

The CDR3 has 12 amino acids. Germline V lookup: CDR1 SEHNR, CDR2 FQNEAQ (reference sequence). V was clipped by 6 bases and J by 10 bases, with 13 bases between them. The study excluded patients with uncontrolled infection, other autoimmune disease, pregnancy or lactation. RNA transcripts yielded amplified TCR beta CDR3 regions. First-round RT-PCR of the TCR CDR3 relied on the HTBI primer set. TCRdb reanalysed the multiplex PCR reads using MiXCR and keeps one entry per CDR3 protein. The sample carries around 530,000 distinct CDR3 sequences, roughly 15% recorded once. Sequencing input: blood. The chain combines TRBV7-9 with TRBJ2-1; D might be TRBD2 (5 bases). This sequence originates from a woman aged 18-29 years with Graves' ophthalmopathy. CDR3 in DNA: TGTGCCAGCAGTCGCCATCCGGGAGAGCAGTTCTTC. It yields the protein CASSRHPGEQFF.